This T cell receptor beta chain was retrieved from a study of cytomegalovirus exposure and HLA in healthy donors. Study results and caveats: It was confirmed in vitro that a few of the CMV-associated chains were specific for CMV antigens. A previous analysis found most TCR beta V segments productive roughly 87% or roughly 30% of the time.

Only a few counts were recorded for this clone. The antigen is undetermined. Vbeta (60) and Jbeta (13) primers were used in the PCR. Sequenced by immunoSEQ multiplex PCR; TCRdb stores in-frame clones only, minus some. The sample holds about 130,000 clones, around 9% seen once. Donors showed nominal health when sampled, although they likely had unrecorded immune exposures. The CDR3 totals 14 residues. With 1 base removed from V and 9 bases from J, the gap between germline ends came to 13 bases. Germline-derived CDR1 and CDR2 are SGHNT and YENEEA. The V gene is TRBV11-3, the J gene TRBJ2-1; possible D gene TRBD1, 5 bases. The sequence derives from a man aged 35 to 55 in good health and CMV-seronegative. Sequenced sample: PBMCs. CDR3 DNA sequence: TGTGCCAGCAGCTTAGGAGGCAGGGTGGTTGAGCAGTTCTTC. Its translation: CASSLGGRVVEQFF. Drawing the rest from reference TRBV11-3 and TRBJ2-1, the complete variable domain is EAGVVQSPRYKIIEKKQPVAFWCNPISGHNTLYWYLQNLGQGPELLIRYENEEAVDDSQLPKDRFSAERLKGVDSTLKIQPAELGDSAVYLCASSLGGRVVEQFFGPGTRLTVL.